This entry lists 12 T cell receptor beta chains sequenced from one sample in a study of response to subunit inactivated influenza vaccine. TCRdb re-called the RT-PCR reads with MiXCR, one entry per CDR3 protein. The data contain about 620,000 distinct CDR3 sequences, approximately 11% of them singletons. This sample also belongs to another study, concerning T cells expressing NK-cell markers. As that report states: Libraries used 5'RACE template switching adding universal primer site and UMIs.

The source was PBMCs from blood, collected on the day of vaccination. The source is a man in his fifties or sixties who received an inactivated influenza vaccine.

The chain joins TRBV9 to TRBJ2-6; 7 bases align to TRBD1. CDR1 and CDR2 (germline): SGDLS, YYNGEE. The junction had 9 bases not matched to a gene; V was cut back by 4 bases and J by 2 bases. The CDR3 runs to 17 residues. The CDR3 region is CASSFRTGRAGANVLTF. CDR3 bases: TGTGCCAGCAGCTTTCGGACAGGTAGAGCTGGGGCCAACGTCCTGACTTTC.

The chain recombines TRBV5-4 with TRBJ1-2; D perhaps matches TRBD1 (6 bases). V was cut by 0 bases and J by 0 bases, with 12 bases left in between. The CDR3 has 16 amino acids. The germline CDR1 and CDR2 sequences are SGHNT and YYREEE (reference sequence). The CDR3: CASSLGGGWTNYGYTF. The CDR3 DNA reads TGTGCCAGCAGCTTGGGAGGGGGTTGGACTAACTATGGCTACACCTTC.

Here the CDR3 DNA reads TGTGCCAGCAGCAATACAGGGAAGACCCCCTACGAGCAGTACTTC. It encodes CASSNTGKTPYEQYF. The chain joins TRBV7-9 to TRBJ2-7; maybe TRBD1 (6 bases). Looked up from germline, CDR1 is SEHNR and CDR2 is FQNEAQ (reference sequence). The CDR3 runs to 15 residues. The V end was cut by 5 bases, the J end by 2 bases, with 16 bases between.

This clonotype was seen a handful of times. This chain connects TRBV28 to TRBJ1-5; 10 bases fit TRBD1. Germline V lookup: CDR1 MDHEN, CDR2 SYDVKM. The trim removed 6 bases at V and 0 bases at J, leaving 11 bases unmatched. The CDR3 runs to 18 residues. The CDR3 here is CASRPGTGDFGSNQPQHF. The CDR3 DNA sequence: TGTGCCAGCAGGCCCGGGACAGGGGATTTTGGTAGCAATCAGCCCCAGCATTTT.

This rearrangement joins TRBV28 to TRBJ2-2; 9 bases map to TRBD1. In germline, CDR1 is MDHEN, CDR2 SYDVKM. This CDR3 is built from 15 residues. V shed 6 bases and J 5 bases; nucleotides not matched to a gene: 7. As DNA, the CDR3 is TGTGCCAGCAGACCCGGGACAGGGTGGACCGGGGAGCTGTTTTTT. This encodes CASRPGTGWTGELFF.

This clonotype was observed a few times. J is TRBJ2-1 and V is TRBV4-3; TRBD1 might be the D (5 bases). The CDR3 is 13 amino acids. The V gene lost 4 bases and the J gene lost 5 bases, with 9 bases spanning the gap. The germline CDR1 and CDR2 sequences are LGHNA and YSLEER. The chain's CDR3 is CASSLSTDNEQFF. In DNA form, the CDR3 reads TGCGCCAGCAGCCTTTCGACAGACAATGAGCAGTTCTTC.

This chain links TRBV20-1 with TRBJ2-7, with TRBD1 identical over 9 bases. Germline CDR1 DFQATT, CDR2 SNEGSKA (reference sequence). This CDR3 comprises 15 residues. V trimming: 3 bases; J trimming: 3 bases; junction bases outside the gene matches: 9. The CDR3 spells CSASNIGGQGYEQYF. The CDR3, as DNA: TGCAGTGCTAGCAACATAGGGGGACAGGGCTACGAGCAGTACTTC.

This clonotype was observed at least ten times. The chain is built from TRBV20-1 and TRBJ2-2, with 11 bases lining up with TRBD1. Germline loops: CDR1 DFQATT, CDR2 SNEGSKA (reference sequence). The CDR3 sequence is 15 residues long. Unmatched junction bases numbered 5, after V lost 0 bases and J lost 8 bases. The CDR3, as DNA: TGCAGTGCTAGAGAGGGGACAGGGGGAGTTGGGGAGCTGTTTTTT. It specifies CSAREGTGGVGELFF.

This clonotype was picked up a small number of times. The J gene is TRBJ2-7, the V gene TRBV7-2; no reliable D call. This CDR3 spans 12 amino acids. The V gene lost 5 bases and the J gene lost 9 bases, with 14 bases spanning the gap. Germline CDR1 is SGHTA and CDR2 is FQGNSA. The chain's CDR3 is CASSQSSIAQYF. CDR3 nucleotides: TGTGCCAGCAGCCAGTCCTCTATCGCGCAGTACTTC. Looking up the rest from reference TRBV7-2 and TRBJ2-7 gives the full variable domain: GAGVSQSPSNKVTEKGKDVELRCDPISGHTALYWYRQSLGQGLEFLIYFQGNSAPDKSGLPSDRFSAERTGGSVSTLTIQRTQQEDSAVYLCASSQSSIAQYFGPGTRLTVT.

This clonotype was counted ten times or more. The chain uses TRBV18 and TRBJ2-5; a weak D match, TRBD2 (6 bases). Trimming removed 1 base from V and 2 bases from J, with 8 bases in between. Germline V CDR1 and CDR2: KGHSH, LQKENI. The CDR3 length is 14 residues. This CDR3 is CASSPRRGQETQYF. CDR3 bases: TGTGCCAGCTCACCACGGCGGGGACAAGAGACCCAGTACTTC.

This clonotype has only a few counts. The chain is built from TRBV4-2 and TRBJ2-1; 10 bases fit TRBD2. The CDR3 sequence is 17 residues long. Germline CDR1 is LGHNA and CDR2 is YNFKEQ. The junction had 9 bases not matched to a gene; V was cut back by 3 bases and J by 4 bases. CDR3 loop: CASSQDIAGGGYNEQFF. For the CDR3, the DNA is TGTGCCAGCAGCCAGGACATAGCGGGAGGCGGGTACAATGAGCAGTTCTTC.

The chain combines TRBV20-1 with TRBJ2-5; D perhaps matches TRBD1 (6 bases). The CDR3 totals 14 residues. The V end was cut by 6 bases, the J end by 0 bases, with 14 bases between. Germline assignment: CDR1 DFQATT and CDR2 SNEGSKA (reference sequence). The CDR3 spells CSAPPRGYQETQYF. Here the CDR3 DNA reads TGCAGTGCCCCCCCCAGGGGCTACCAAGAGACCCAGTACTTC.